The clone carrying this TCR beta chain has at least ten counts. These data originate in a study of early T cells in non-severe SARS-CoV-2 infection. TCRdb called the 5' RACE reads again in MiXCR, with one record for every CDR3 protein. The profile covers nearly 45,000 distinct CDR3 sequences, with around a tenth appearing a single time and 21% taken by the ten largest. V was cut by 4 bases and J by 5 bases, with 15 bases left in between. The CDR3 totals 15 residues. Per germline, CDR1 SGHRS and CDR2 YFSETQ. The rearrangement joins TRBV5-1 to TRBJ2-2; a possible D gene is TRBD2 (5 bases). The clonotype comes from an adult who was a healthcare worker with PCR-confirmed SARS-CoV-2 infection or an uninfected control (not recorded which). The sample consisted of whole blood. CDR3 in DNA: TGCGCCAGCAGCCCCGCGGCCGAGGGTACCGGGGAGCTGTTTTTT. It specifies CASSPAAEGTGELFF.